This T cell receptor (beta chain) was captured by sequencing in a study of T cells after yellow fever vaccination. Study overall: Fractions of low cell number were prepared using SMART-Seq v4 Ultra Low Input. Study-level findings and limits: Although most clonotypes did not, a small share appeared in both CD4 and CD8 compartments.

This clonotype came up a few times. Antigen specificity is unknown. V dropped 5 bases and J dropped 2 bases, with 11 bases sitting between them. The CDR3 is made up of 14 amino acids. TCRdb reprocessed the 5' RACE reads via MiXCR and lists one record per CDR3 protein. The sample shows 250,000 to 350,000 distinct CDR3 sequences, around 4.5% of them seen only once. The chain carries TRBV12-3 or TRBV12-4 and TRBJ2-3; D is uncertain. This clonotype was sampled from a man between 18 and 35 years old who received the YFV17D yellow fever vaccine. The specimen comprised PBMCs, sampled 15 days after the yellow fever booster vaccination. The CDR3 spells CASSKRGFTDTQYF. In nucleotides, the CDR3 is TGTGCCAGCAGTAAAAGAGGATTCACAGATACGCAGTATTTT.